Below, 31 T cell receptor beta chains from the same sample are listed, as sequenced in a study of T-cell memory formation after mild COVID-19. TCRdb passed the 5' RACE reads through MiXCR, listing each CDR3 protein once. The sample has around 7,100 distinct CDR3 sequences; roughly 63% are singletons. Sample: PBMCs or a T cell subset sorted from them (not recorded which). Receptors were obtained from an adult who had mild COVID-19 (a few samples of this study predate the infection). Cell type and time point are not known.

For the CDR3, the DNA is TGTGCCAGCAGTCCCACAGGGTTCTACGAGCAGTACTTC. It specifies CASSPTGFYEQYF. J is TRBJ2-7 and V is TRBV7-6; D possibly corresponds to TRBD1 (6 bases). Germline assignment: CDR1 SGHVS and CDR2 FNYEAQ. The V and J ends lost 6 bases and 3 bases respectively, with 12 bases between them. The CDR3 totals 13 residues.

By frequency in the sample, this clonotype is medium-sized (0.01 to 0.1%). The chain uses TRBV5-1 and TRBJ2-5, with 9 bases identical to TRBD1. The junction had 12 bases not matched to a gene; V was cut back by 4 bases and J by 5 bases. This CDR3 spans 16 amino acids. From germline, CDR1 is SGHRS and CDR2 YFSETQ. CDR3 DNA sequence: TGCGCCAGCAGCGAACCACAGGGGGCGGTCGGGGAGACCCAGTACTTC. As protein: CASSEPQGAVGETQYF.

This clonotype qualifies as medium-sized (0.01 to 0.1%). The CDR3 region is CASRSGGAVTGELFF. CDR3 DNA sequence: TGTGCCAGCAGAAGCGGGGGGGCTGTCACCGGGGAGCTGTTTTTT. J is TRBJ2-2 and V is TRBV12-3 or TRBV12-4, with TRBD2 matching 10 bases. The CDR3 contains 15 residues. Trimming removed 6 bases from V and 4 bases from J; junction bases left unmatched: 5.

By share, this clonotype ranks as medium-sized. The rearrangement joins TRBV19 to TRBJ2-1; the D gene is possibly TRBD2 (5 bases). The CDR3 covers 14 residues. V lost 4 bases and J 4 bases, leaving 11 bases between the germline ends. CDR1 is LNHDA, CDR2 SQIVND, per germline (reference sequence). CDR3 sequence: CASSTDLPYNEQFF. DNA of the CDR3: TGTGCCAGTAGTACGGACTTGCCTTACAATGAGCAGTTCTTC.

The gene calls are TRBV12-3 or TRBV12-4 and TRBJ2-3; D is possibly TRBD2 (7 bases). Trimming cost V 3 bases and J 5 bases, with 12 bases left between them. There are 14 residues in the CDR3. The CDR3 bases are TGTGCCAGCAGTTTCGCGGGGGCTGGAGATACGCAGTATTTT. Residues: CASSFAGAGDTQYF.

The chain carries TRBV28 and TRBJ2-3; tentatively, D is TRBD1 (5 bases). Between the trimmed V and J ends, which lost 3 bases and 1 base, there was a span of 8 bases. The germline V gene encodes CDR1 MDHEN and CDR2 SYDVKM. This CDR3 contains 14 residues. Written as DNA, the CDR3 is TGTGCCAGCAGTTTCCGCAGGGGCACAGATACGCAGTATTTT. This codes for CASSFRRGTDTQYF.

In its sample, this clonotype is medium-sized (0.01 to 0.1%). The V call is TRBV29-1, the J call TRBJ2-3, with D uncertain. The V gene's germline CDR1 is SQVTM and CDR2 ANQGSEA. The CDR3 totals 13 residues. V was pared by 4 bases and J by 2 bases, with 10 bases between. The CDR3 DNA reads as TGCAGCGTTGGTGGGGTCGACACAGATACGCAGTATTTT. Translating gives CSVGGVDTDTQYF.

In its sample, this clonotype is medium-sized. The CDR3 sequence is CASSESTGQNIQYF. CDR3 DNA sequence: TGTGCCAGCAGTGAAAGTACGGGTCAAAACATTCAGTACTTC. The chain links TRBV25-1 to TRBJ2-4; no clear D. Germline V gene sequence: CDR1 MGHDK, CDR2 SYGVNS. This CDR3 has 14 amino acids. The V and J ends lost 2 bases and 5 bases respectively, with 10 bases between them.

V is TRBV6-2 or TRBV6-3 and J is TRBJ2-5; weak D call: TRBD1 (5 bases). The CDR3 length is 11 residues. Trimming removed 7 bases from V and 4 bases from J, with 7 bases in between. CDR1 is MNHEY and CDR2 is SVGEGT in the germline V gene. CDR3 coding DNA: TGTGCCAGCAACACAGGAGAGACCCAGTACTTC. This translates into CASNTGETQYF.

The chain has TRBV5-1 and TRBJ2-5, with D tentatively TRBD2 (7 bases). Trimming cost V 1 base and J 1 base, with 11 bases left between them. This CDR3 is built from 15 residues. Per germline, CDR1 SGHRS and CDR2 YFSETQ. The CDR3, as DNA: TGCGCCAGCAGCTTGTCGGGGGGCGTCCAAGAGACCCAGTACTTC. Encoded protein: CASSLSGGVQETQYF. Complete variable domain (other parts from reference TRBV5-1 and TRBJ2-5): KAGVTQTPRYLIKTRGQQVTLSCSPISGHRSVSWYQQTPGQGLQFLFEYFSETQRNKGNFPGRFSGRQFSNSRSEMNVSTLELGDSALYLCASSLSGGVQETQYFGPGTRLLVL.

The chain couples TRBV6-2 or TRBV6-3 to TRBJ2-6; D unclear. The CDR3 loop spans 15 amino acids. Germline V gene data show CDR1 as MNHEY and CDR2 as SVGEGT. V shed 5 bases and J shed 0 bases, with 8 bases lying between them. This chain's CDR3 is CASSKQSSGANVLTF. CDR3 nucleotides: TGTGCCAGCAGTAAACAGAGCTCTGGGGCCAACGTCCTGACTTTC.

The V and J genes are TRBV6-2 or TRBV6-3 and TRBJ2-1, with 10 bases matching TRBD2. The CDR3 consists of 15 residues. V lost 7 bases, J lost 11 bases, and 14 bases stayed unmatched. Germline assignment: CDR1 MNHEY and CDR2 SVGEGT. As DNA, the CDR3 is TGTGCCAGCAAGCCCGGGGTAGCGGGGGGCATTAAGCAGTTCTTC. Its protein is CASKPGVAGGIKQFF.

This clonotype rates as medium-sized. V usage is TRBV6-2 or TRBV6-3 and J usage is TRBJ1-2, with D possibly TRBD1 on 6 matching bases. The V end was cut by 6 bases, the J end by 8 bases, with 22 bases between. The CDR3 extends over 15 amino acids. In germline, CDR1 is MNHEY, CDR2 SVGEGT. Here the CDR3 DNA reads TGTGCCAGCAGACGCCCCGATGCAGGGGTGGGAGGCTACACCTTC. Amino acid sequence: CASRRPDAGVGGYTF.

This clonotype has ten or more counts. The chain carries TRBV7-2 and TRBJ2-3; D is unclear. The CDR3 has 19 amino acids. The germline CDR1 and CDR2 sequences are SGHTA and FQGNSA. V lost 1 base, J lost 0 bases, and 20 bases lay in between. CDR3: CASSLDPRRVGRSTDTQYF. The CDR3 coding sequence is TGTGCCAGCAGCTTAGATCCGCGTCGGGTCGGCAGAAGCACAGATACGCAGTATTTT.

The rearrangement links TRBV29-1 to TRBJ2-1; 8 positions agree with TRBD1. Germline CDR1 and CDR2: SQVTM and ANQGSEA. V shed 0 bases, J shed 6 bases, and the junction held 7 bases outside the gene matches. CDR3 length: 15 amino acids. In nucleotides, the CDR3 is TGCAGCGTTGAAGACCTTCGGACAGGGCCCAATGAGCAGTTCTTC. It yields the protein CSVEDLRTGPNEQFF.

By sample share, this clonotype is medium-sized (0.01 to 0.1%). J is TRBJ2-1 and V is TRBV16; TRBD2 matches at 8 bases. The ends lost 2 bases at V and 9 bases at J; junction bases unmatched: 9. The CDR3 extends over 15 amino acids. Germline CDR1 reads KGHSY; CDR2 reads FQNENV. CDR3 protein: CASSQRSGGPGEQFF. The CDR3 DNA is TGTGCCAGCAGCCAACGTTCGGGGGGGCCTGGTGAGCAGTTCTTC.

In this sample, this clonotype is medium-sized. J is TRBJ2-5 and V is TRBV6-2 or TRBV6-3; D is unresolved. CDR1 is MNHEY, CDR2 SVGEGT, per germline. This CDR3 comprises 14 residues. Trimming took 5 bases from V and 5 from J, leaving 15 bases between them. CDR3 amino acids: CASSRSSLWETQYF. CDR3 sequence (DNA): TGTGCCAGCAGTCGGTCTAGTCTATGGGAGACCCAGTACTTC.

This clonotype ranks as medium-sized. The rearrangement uses TRBV12-3 or TRBV12-4 and TRBJ1-1; D remains unclear. The CDR3 length is 12 residues. V lost 10 bases, J lost 4 bases, and 13 bases lay in between. CDR3: CATHRGSTEAFF. The DNA of the CDR3 is TGTGCCACCCACCGAGGGAGCACTGAAGCTTTCTTT.

This clonotype occurred many times. The V call is TRBV5-4, the J call TRBJ2-1; tentative D call: TRBD2 (6 bases). V lost 0 bases and J lost 5, with 18 bases in between. This CDR3 has 17 amino acids. CDR1 and CDR2 (germline): SGHNT, YYREEE (reference sequence). The CDR3 bases are TGTGCCAGCAGCTTGGGAGCCGGGGGAATTGGAGACAATGAGCAGTTCTTC. Protein: CASSLGAGGIGDNEQFF.

This clonotype was seen repeatedly, ten times or more. A read error may explain this, as a much larger clone is one base away. The genes are TRBV6-5 and TRBJ2-5; D not resolved. CDR1 and CDR2 (germline): MNHEY, SVGAGI. CDR3 length: 13 residues. Trimming removed 2 bases from V and 5 bases from J, with 9 bases in between. DNA for the CDR3: TGTGCCAGCAGTTACCCCCCTCAGGAGACCCAGTACTTC. Translated, it gives CASSYPPQETQYF.

By sample fraction, this clonotype is medium-sized. The chain carries TRBV7-2 and TRBJ2-5; D remains unclear. Trimming took off 0 bases at V and 9 bases at J, with 8 bases between the two ends. CDR3 size: 12 residues. Germline V lookup: CDR1 SGHTA, CDR2 FQGNSA. CDR3 residues: CASSLAPSPQYF. In DNA form, the CDR3 reads TGTGCCAGCAGCTTAGCCCCCAGTCCCCAGTACTTC.

In this sample, this clonotype is medium-sized. CDR3 bases: TGCGCCAGCAGCTTGGAGGGACTAGCGGGGCCTCGACCCTACAATGAGCAGTTCTTC. Protein: CASSLEGLAGPRPYNEQFF. This sequence joins TRBV5-1 and TRBJ2-1, with 13 bases matching TRBD2. CDR1 and CDR2 (germline): SGHRS, YFSETQ. The CDR3 spans 19 residues. V trimming: 0 bases; J trimming: 2 bases; junction bases outside the gene matches: 8.

This clonotype was seen repeatedly, ten times or more. The rearrangement links TRBV28 to TRBJ1-6, with D maybe TRBD1 (6 bases). Germline V gene sequence: CDR1 MDHEN, CDR2 SYDVKM. Between the trimmed V and J ends, which lost 6 bases and 3 bases, there was a span of 15 bases. The CDR3 covers 16 residues. In DNA, the CDR3 is TGTGCCAGCAGCCCTCCGACAGGCCGCTATAATTCACCCCTCCACTTT. It specifies CASSPPTGRYNSPLHF.

The chain uses TRBV12-3 or TRBV12-4 and TRBJ1-4; D is unclear. The CDR3 runs to 14 residues. Between the trimmed V and J ends, which lost 6 bases and 2 bases, there was a span of 10 bases. The CDR3 nucleotides read TGTGCCAGCAGGGAGTGGGGTACTAATGAAAAACTGTTTTTT. Protein: CASREWGTNEKLFF.

The chain couples TRBV18 to TRBJ2-3; TRBD2 is a possible D gene (6 bases). V dropped 5 bases and J dropped 3 bases, with 9 bases sitting between them. CDR3 size: 13 residues. CDR1 KGHSH and CDR2 LQKENI come from the germline V gene. The CDR3 nucleotides read TGTGCCAGCTCAGAGGGACTGACAGATACGCAGTATTTT. Amino acid sequence: CASSEGLTDTQYF.

This clonotype is classed as medium-sized. J is TRBJ2-1 and V is TRBV4-3; D is tentatively TRBD1 or TRBD2 (5 bases each). Trimming took off 4 bases at V and 1 base at J, with 11 bases between the two ends. From germline, CDR1 is LGHNA and CDR2 YSLEER. The CDR3 is 15 amino acids. As DNA, the CDR3 is TGCGCCAGCAGCCCTGGGACCGCATCCTACAATGAGCAGTTCTTC. Its translation is CASSPGTASYNEQFF.

The chain is built from TRBV12-3 or TRBV12-4 and TRBJ1-2, with D maybe TRBD1 (6 bases). V was pared by 4 bases and J by 6 bases, with 9 bases between. The CDR3 contains 12 residues. For the CDR3, the DNA is TGTGCCAGCAGTTACAGGGAGCATGGCTACACCTTC. It yields the protein CASSYREHGYTF.

This clonotype is termed medium-sized. V gene TRBV5-1 combines with J gene TRBJ2-1; D gene ambiguous. The germline CDR1 and CDR2 sequences are SGHRS and YFSETQ. The CDR3 sequence is 15 residues long. V was trimmed by 5 bases and J by 7 bases, leaving 19 bases between them. DNA for the CDR3: TGCGCCAGCAGACCCCTCCTAGGCATTCTAAATGAGCAGTTCTTC. Its translation is CASRPLLGILNEQFF.

In its sample, this clonotype is medium-sized. The V call is TRBV7-2, the J call TRBJ1-6; D not certain. This CDR3 spans 14 amino acids. In germline, CDR1 is SGHTA, CDR2 FQGNSA. V was pared by 1 base and J by 10 bases, with 11 bases between. The CDR3 sequence: CASSLEGYGSPLHF. The CDR3 DNA sequence: TGTGCCAGCAGCTTAGAAGGATACGGATCACCCCTCCACTTT.

The genes are TRBV7-9 and TRBJ2-3, with TRBD2 identical over 7 bases. The germline gives CDR1 SEHNR, CDR2 FQNEAQ (reference sequence). The V segment lost 0 bases and the J segment 0 bases; nucleotides outside the gene matches: 0. The CDR3 sequence is 15 residues long. Here the CDR3 DNA reads TGTGCCAGCAGCTTAGCGGGGGGGAGCACAGATACGCAGTATTTT. It translates to CASSLAGGSTDTQYF.

The CDR3 nucleotides read TGTGCCAGCAGCTCTTCCGATCCAGATACGCAGTATTTT. Protein product: CASSSSDPDTQYF. The chain joins TRBV7-9 to TRBJ2-3; no firm D call. Germline V gene sequence: CDR1 SEHNR, CDR2 FQNEAQ (reference sequence). V was clipped by 4 bases and J by 4 bases, with 9 bases between them. The CDR3 totals 13 residues. Drawing the rest from reference TRBV7-9 and TRBJ2-3, the complete variable domain is DTGVSQNPRHKITKRGQNVTFRCDPISEHNRLYWYRQTLGQGPEFLTYFQNEAQLEKSRLLSDRFSAERPKGSFSTLEIQRTEQGDSAMYLCASSSSDPDTQYFGPGTRLTVL.